This TCR beta chain came from a study of T cells in Graves' hyperthyroidism and ophthalmopathy. Out of roughly 10 ml of fresh peripheral blood came the PBMCs. A note on this clonotype: A much bigger clone sits one base away, suggesting this may be a read error.

Amplified TCR beta CDR3 regions came from RNA transcripts. The TCR CDR3 was amplified in a first-round RT-PCR using the HTBI primer set. TCRdb processed the multiplex PCR reads anew with MiXCR; each CDR3 protein has one entry. The table shows a few hundred thousand distinct CDR3 sequences, with about 13% occurring only once. The sequenced sample consisted of blood. This TCR came from a woman in her 40s with Graves' ophthalmopathy.

CDR3 sequence reads: CASNWGEARPQHF. DNA for the CDR3: TGTGCCAGCAATTGGGGGGAGGCCCGGCCCCAGCATTTT. The V gene is TRBV6-4, the J gene TRBJ1-5, with D tentatively TRBD1 (5 bases). V was cut by 7 bases and J by 9 bases, with 16 bases left in between. Looked up from germline, CDR1 is MRHNA and CDR2 is SNTAGT. The CDR3 contains 13 residues.